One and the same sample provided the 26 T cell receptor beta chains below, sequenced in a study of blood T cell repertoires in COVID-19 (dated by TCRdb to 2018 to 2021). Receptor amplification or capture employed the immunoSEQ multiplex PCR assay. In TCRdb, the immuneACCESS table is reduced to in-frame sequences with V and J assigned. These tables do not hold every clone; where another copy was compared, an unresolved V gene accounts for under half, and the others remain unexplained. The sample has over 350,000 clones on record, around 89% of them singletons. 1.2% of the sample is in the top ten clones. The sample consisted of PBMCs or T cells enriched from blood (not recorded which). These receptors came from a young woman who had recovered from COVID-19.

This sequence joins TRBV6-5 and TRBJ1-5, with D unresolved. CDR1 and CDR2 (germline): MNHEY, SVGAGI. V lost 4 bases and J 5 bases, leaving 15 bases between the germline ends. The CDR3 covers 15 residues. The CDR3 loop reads CASSSTGMGDQPQHF. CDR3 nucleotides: TGTGCCAGCAGTTCAACGGGGATGGGTGATCAGCCCCAGCATTTT.

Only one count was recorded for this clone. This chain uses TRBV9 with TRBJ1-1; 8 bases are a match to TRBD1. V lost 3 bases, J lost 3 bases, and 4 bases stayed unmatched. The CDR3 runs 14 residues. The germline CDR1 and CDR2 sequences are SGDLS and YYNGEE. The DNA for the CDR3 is TGTGCCAGCAGCGCCCAGGGGGCGTACACTGAAGCTTTCTTT. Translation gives CASSAQGAYTEAFF.

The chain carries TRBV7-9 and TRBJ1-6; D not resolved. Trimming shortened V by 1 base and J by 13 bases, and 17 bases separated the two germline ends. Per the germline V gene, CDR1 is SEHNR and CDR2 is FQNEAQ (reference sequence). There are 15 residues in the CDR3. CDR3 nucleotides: TGTGCCAGCAGCTTAGGAGGGATGGGCCTCCAGCCCCTCCACTTT. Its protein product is CASSLGGMGLQPLHF.

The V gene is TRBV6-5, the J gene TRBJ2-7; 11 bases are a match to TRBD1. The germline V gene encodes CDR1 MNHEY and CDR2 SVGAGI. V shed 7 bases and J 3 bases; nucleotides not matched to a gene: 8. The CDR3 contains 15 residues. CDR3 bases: TGTGCCAGCAAGAGCGAGGACAGGGGGCTCTACGAGCAGTACTTC. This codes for CASKSEDRGLYEQYF.

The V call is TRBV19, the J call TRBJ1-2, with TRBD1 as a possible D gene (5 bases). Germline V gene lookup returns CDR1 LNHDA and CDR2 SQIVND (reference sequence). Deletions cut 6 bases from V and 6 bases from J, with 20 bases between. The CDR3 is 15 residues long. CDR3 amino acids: CASRNSAGGADGYTF. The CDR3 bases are TGTGCCAGTAGGAACTCGGCGGGGGGTGCGGATGGCTACACCTTC.

CDR3 nucleotide sequence: TGTGCCAGCAGCTTTGAGGTTCGTGGATCACCCCTCCACTTT. As protein: CASSFEVRGSPLHF. The J gene is TRBJ1-6, the V gene TRBV11-2; no firm D call. The CDR3 loop spans 14 amino acids. Germline V gene lookup returns CDR1 SGHAT and CDR2 FQNNGV. V lost 3 bases and J 10 bases, leaving 13 bases between the germline ends.

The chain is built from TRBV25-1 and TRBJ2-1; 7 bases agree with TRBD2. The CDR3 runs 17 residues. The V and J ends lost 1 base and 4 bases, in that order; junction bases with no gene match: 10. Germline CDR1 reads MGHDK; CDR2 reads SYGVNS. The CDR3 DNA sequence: TGTGCCAGCAGTGAATCGTTGGCTAGCGGAACGTACAATGAGCAGTTCTTC. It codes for CASSESLASGTYNEQFF.

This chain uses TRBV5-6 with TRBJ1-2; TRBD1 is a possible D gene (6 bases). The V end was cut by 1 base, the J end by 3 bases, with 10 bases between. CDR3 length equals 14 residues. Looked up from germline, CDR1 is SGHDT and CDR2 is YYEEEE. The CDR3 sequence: CASSLRGNHYGYTF. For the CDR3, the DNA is TGTGCCAGCAGCTTGAGGGGGAACCACTATGGCTACACCTTC.

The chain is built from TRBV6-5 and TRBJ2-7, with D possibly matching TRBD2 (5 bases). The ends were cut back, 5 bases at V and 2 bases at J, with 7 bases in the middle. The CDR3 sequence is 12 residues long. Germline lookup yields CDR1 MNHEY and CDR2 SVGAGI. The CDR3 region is CASSRTPYEQYF. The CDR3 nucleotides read TGTGCCAGCAGTCGGACTCCCTACGAGCAGTACTTC.

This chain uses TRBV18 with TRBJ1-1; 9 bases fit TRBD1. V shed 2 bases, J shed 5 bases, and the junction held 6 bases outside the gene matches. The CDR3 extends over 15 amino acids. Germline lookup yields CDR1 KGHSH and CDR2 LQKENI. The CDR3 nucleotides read TGTGCCAGCTCACCAATGGGACAGGGAGTAACTGAAGCTTTCTTT. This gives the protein CASSPMGQGVTEAFF.

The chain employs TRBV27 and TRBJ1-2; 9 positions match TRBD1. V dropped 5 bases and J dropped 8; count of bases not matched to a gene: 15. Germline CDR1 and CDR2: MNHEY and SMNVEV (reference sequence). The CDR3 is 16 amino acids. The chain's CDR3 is CASSPQGTGGAGGYTF. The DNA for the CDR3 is TGTGCCAGCAGTCCCCAGGGAACAGGGGGCGCGGGGGGCTACACCTTC.

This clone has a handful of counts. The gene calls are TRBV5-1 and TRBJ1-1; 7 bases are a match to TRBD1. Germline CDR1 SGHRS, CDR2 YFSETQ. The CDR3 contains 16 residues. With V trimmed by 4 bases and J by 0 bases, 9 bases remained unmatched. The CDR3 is CASSRTGPFMNTEAFF. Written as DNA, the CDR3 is TGCGCCAGCAGCCGGACAGGTCCGTTTATGAACACTGAAGCTTTCTTT.

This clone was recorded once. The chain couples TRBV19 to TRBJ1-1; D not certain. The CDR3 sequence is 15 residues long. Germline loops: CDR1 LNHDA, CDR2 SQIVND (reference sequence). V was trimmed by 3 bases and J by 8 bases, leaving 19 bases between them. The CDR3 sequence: CASSIISGGQAEAFF. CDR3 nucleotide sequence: TGTGCCAGTAGTATTATTAGTGGAGGTCAAGCCGAAGCTTTCTTT.

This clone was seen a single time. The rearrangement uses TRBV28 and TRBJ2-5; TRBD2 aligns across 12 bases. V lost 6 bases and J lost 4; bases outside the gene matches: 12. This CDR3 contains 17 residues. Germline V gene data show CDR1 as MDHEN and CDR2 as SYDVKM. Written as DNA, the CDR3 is TGTGCCAGCAGACGCAGGACTAGCGGGGTGGACGGAGAGACCCAGTACTTC. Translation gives CASRRRTSGVDGETQYF.

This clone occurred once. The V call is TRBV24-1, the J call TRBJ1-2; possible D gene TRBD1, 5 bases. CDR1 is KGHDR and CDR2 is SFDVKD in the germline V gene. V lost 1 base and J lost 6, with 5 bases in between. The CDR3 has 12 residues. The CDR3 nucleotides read TGTGCCACCAGTGATTTACAGGATGGCTACACCTTC. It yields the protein CATSDLQDGYTF.

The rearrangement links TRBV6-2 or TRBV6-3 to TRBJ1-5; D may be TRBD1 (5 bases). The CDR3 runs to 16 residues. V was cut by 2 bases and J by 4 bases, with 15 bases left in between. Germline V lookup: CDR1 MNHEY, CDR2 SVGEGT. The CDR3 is CASSYAGRGLNQPQHF. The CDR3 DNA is TGTGCCAGCAGTTACGCGGGAAGGGGCCTAAATCAGCCCCAGCATTTT.

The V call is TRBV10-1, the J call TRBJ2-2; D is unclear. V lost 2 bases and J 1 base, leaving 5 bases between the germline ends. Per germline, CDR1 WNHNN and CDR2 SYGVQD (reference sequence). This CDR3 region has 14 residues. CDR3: CASSEGRNTGELFF. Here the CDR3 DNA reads TGCGCCAGCAGTGAGGGTAGGAACACCGGGGAGCTGTTTTTT.

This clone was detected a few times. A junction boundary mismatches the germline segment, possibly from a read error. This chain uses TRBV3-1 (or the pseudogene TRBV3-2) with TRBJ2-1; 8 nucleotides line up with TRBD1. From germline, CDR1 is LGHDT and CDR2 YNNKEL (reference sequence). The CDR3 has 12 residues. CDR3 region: CASSQGRTGKVF. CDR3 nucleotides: TGTGCCAGCAGCCAAGGCCGGACAGGGAAGGTCTTC.

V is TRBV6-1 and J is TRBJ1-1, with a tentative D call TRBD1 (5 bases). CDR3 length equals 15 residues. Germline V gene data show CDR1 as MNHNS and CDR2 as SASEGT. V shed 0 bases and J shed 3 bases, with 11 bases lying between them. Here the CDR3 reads CASSEADSSYTEAFF. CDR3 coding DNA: TGTGCCAGCAGTGAAGCCGACAGCAGCTACACTGAAGCTTTCTTT.

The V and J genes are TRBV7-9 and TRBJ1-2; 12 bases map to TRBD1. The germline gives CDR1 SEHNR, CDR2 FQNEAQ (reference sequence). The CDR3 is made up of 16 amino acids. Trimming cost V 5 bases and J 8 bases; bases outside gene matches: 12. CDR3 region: CASSVPPGTGGKGYTF. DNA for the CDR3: TGTGCCAGCAGCGTCCCCCCCGGGACAGGGGGCAAAGGCTACACCTTC.

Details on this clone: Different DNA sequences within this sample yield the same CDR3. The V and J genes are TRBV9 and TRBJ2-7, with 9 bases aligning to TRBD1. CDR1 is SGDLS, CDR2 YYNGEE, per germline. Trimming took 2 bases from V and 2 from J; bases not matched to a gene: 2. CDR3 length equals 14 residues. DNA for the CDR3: TGTGCCAGCAGCGTGGGACAGGGCGCCTACGAGCAGTACTTC. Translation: CASSVGQGAYEQYF.

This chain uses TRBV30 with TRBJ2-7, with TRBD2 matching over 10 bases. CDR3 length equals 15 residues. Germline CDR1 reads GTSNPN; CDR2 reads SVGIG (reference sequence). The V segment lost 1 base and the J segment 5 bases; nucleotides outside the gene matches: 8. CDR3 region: CAWSGILAGADEQYF. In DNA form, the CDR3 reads TGTGCCTGGAGTGGGATTCTAGCGGGGGCTGACGAGCAGTACTTC.

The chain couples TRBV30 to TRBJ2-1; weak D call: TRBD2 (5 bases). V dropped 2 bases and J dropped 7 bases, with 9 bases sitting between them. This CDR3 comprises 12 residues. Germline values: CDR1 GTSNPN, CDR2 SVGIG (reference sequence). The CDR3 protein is CAWSKGVNEQFF. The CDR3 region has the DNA TGTGCCTGGAGTAAGGGAGTGAATGAGCAGTTCTTC.

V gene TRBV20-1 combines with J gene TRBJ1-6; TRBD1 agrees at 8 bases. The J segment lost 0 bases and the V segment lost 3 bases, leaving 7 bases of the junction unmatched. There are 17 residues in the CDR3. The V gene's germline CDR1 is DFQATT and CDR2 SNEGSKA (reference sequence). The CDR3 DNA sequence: TGCAGTGCTAGTACGGGACAGGAGAGCTCCTATAATTCACCCCTCCACTTT. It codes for CSASTGQESSYNSPLHF.

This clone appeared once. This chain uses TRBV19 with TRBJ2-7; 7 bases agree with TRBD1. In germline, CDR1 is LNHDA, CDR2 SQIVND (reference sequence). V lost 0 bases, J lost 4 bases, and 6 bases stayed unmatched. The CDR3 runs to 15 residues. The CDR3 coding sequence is TGTGCCAGTAGTATAGACCTACAGGGGTGGTACGAGCAGTACTTC. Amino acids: CASSIDLQGWYEQYF.

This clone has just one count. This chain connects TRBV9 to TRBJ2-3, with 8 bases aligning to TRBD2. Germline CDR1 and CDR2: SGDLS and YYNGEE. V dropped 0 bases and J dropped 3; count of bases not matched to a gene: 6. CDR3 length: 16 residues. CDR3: CASSVAVGGATDTQYF. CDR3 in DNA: TGTGCCAGCAGCGTAGCAGTCGGGGGGGCGACAGATACGCAGTATTTT.